The TCR beta chain described here comes from a study of regulatory T cells in long-lasting Graves disease. General observations from the study: Less diverse TCR repertoires were seen in persistent Graves' patients than in newly diagnosed ones. Persistent disease preferred TRBV28, TRBJ1-2 and TRBJ2-5.

CDR3 length equals 13 residues. Germline V gene data show CDR1 as MNHNS and CDR2 as SASEGT. Between the trimmed V and J ends, which lost 10 bases and 4 bases, there was a span of 14 bases. The time point denotes: persistent/refractory GD, antithyroid drugs over 5 years with positive TRAb. Scientists built the TCR library using RNA that was extracted from PBMCs. Through Arm-PCR of CDR3 regions and iRepertoire HTBI primers, TCR beta libraries were built. TCRdb passed the multiplex PCR reads through MiXCR, listing each CDR3 protein once. The data contain around 400,000 distinct CDR3 sequences, 23% of them seen just once; the ten biggest clones take up about a quarter. This clonotype was observed a few times. What it binds is unknown.

The specimen comprised peripheral blood mononuclear cells (PBMCs), sampled when the disease was refractory, from a patient treated with antithyroid drugs. The rearrangement joins TRBV6-1 to TRBJ2-4, with D perhaps TRBD2 (6 bases). This sequence originates from a female donor with Graves disease. CDR3 residues: CANCLAEKNIQYF. The CDR3 bases are TGTGCCAACTGTTTAGCGGAAAAAAACATTCAGTACTTC.